The entry below gives a single TCR beta chain sequence along with its context. The germline V gene encodes CDR1 KGHSH and CDR2 LQKENI. This CDR3 has 15 residues. Germline trimming cut 3 bases from V and 11 bases from J; bases unmatched to any gene: 13. The data were obtained in a study of blood T cell repertoires in COVID-19. Across the whole study: Italy, Spain and the United States were the sources of the convalescent and acute COVID-19 samples. Sources were T cells, B-cell-depleted T cells, or PBMCs; the material itself was cDNA or gDNA.

Original methodology: Amplification of reference gene primers provided the estimated nucleated cell counts. Sequenced by immunoSEQ multiplex PCR; TCRdb stores in-frame clones only, minus some. V, J and clone size were drawn from that table, and D and trimming were deduced from the DNA. The table records approximately 330,000 clones, 90% of them present only once. This receptor was taken from a woman in her 40s with COVID-19, enrolled during active disease. Material: peripheral blood. This sequence joins TRBV18 and TRBJ1-1, with TRBD1 matching 9 bases. The CDR3 is CASSPNVPGQGSAFF. In nucleotides, the CDR3 is TGTGCCAGCTCACCTAACGTCCCGGGACAGGGTTCGGCTTTCTTT.